The 10 T cell receptor beta chains listed next were all sequenced from one sample in a study of T cell changes during pregnancy in multiple sclerosis. Data came from immunoSEQ multiplex PCR; TCRdb stores just in-frame clones and leaves some out. Of about 40,000 clones in the sample, 70% to 90% were seen once. The sequenced sample was CD4+ T cells from peripheral blood mononuclear cells, obtained before pregnancy. These receptor sequences come from a female donor with multiple sclerosis, enrolled in a pregnancy study.

The rearrangement uses TRBV18 and TRBJ2-1; perhaps TRBD1 as D (6 bases). From germline, CDR1 is KGHSH and CDR2 LQKENI. Trimming left V 6 bases short and J 4 bases short, with 19 bases between. This CDR3 is built from 16 residues. The CDR3 region is CASSPKGQQRYNEQFF. In DNA, the CDR3 is TGTGCCAGCTCCCCCAAGGGACAACAGAGGTACAATGAGCAGTTCTTC.

The chain uses TRBV28 and TRBJ2-2, with 9 bases identical to TRBD1. CDR3 length: 16 amino acids. V lost 3 bases, J lost 5 bases, and 7 bases stayed unmatched. Germline CDR1 and CDR2: MDHEN and SYDVKM. CDR3 nucleotide sequence: TGTGCCAGCAGTTTGGTACAGGGGGCGCGAACCGGGGAGCTGTTTTTT. Translating it yields CASSLVQGARTGELFF.

The chain couples TRBV4-1 to TRBJ2-5; 8 nucleotides align to TRBD2. Losses at the gene ends were 5 bases for V and 4 bases for J; bases not matched to a gene: 9. Germline values: CDR1 MGHRA, CDR2 YSYEKL. This CDR3 region has 15 residues. The CDR3 loop reads CASSTRTSSGETQYF. The CDR3 region has the DNA TGCGCCAGCAGCACCCGGACTAGCAGCGGAGAGACCCAGTACTTC.

The V and J genes are TRBV28 and TRBJ2-2; TRBD1 agrees at 9 bases. V trimming: 6 bases; J trimming: 3 bases; junction bases outside the gene matches: 8. Germline loops: CDR1 MDHEN, CDR2 SYDVKM. CDR3 length: 16 amino acids. This CDR3 reads CASRYPGTGYTGELFF. The DNA of the CDR3 is TGTGCCAGCAGATACCCCGGGACAGGGTACACCGGGGAGCTGTTTTTT.

The chain recombines TRBV19 with TRBJ2-1; maybe TRBD1 (5 bases). V lost 3 bases to trimming and J lost 0 bases, with 12 bases between them. The CDR3 runs 16 residues. CDR1 is LNHDA and CDR2 is SQIVND in the germline V gene (reference sequence). Written as DNA, the CDR3 is TGTGCCAGTAGTATCCGACAGTTTTTCTCCTACAATGAGCAGTTCTTC. Translated: CASSIRQFFSYNEQFF.

The CDR3 sequence is CASSLADRTDEQYF. The CDR3 DNA is TGTGCCAGCAGCTTAGCGGACAGAACCGACGAGCAGTACTTC. V is TRBV11-3 and J is TRBJ2-7, with D tentatively TRBD1 (6 bases). Germline loops: CDR1 SGHNT, CDR2 YENEEA. The ends were cut back, 1 base at V and 5 bases at J, with 12 bases in the middle. The CDR3 is 14 residues long.

The rearrangement links TRBV4-3 to TRBJ2-1, with TRBD2 matching 11 bases. Germline values: CDR1 LGHNA, CDR2 YSLEER. With 4 bases clipped from V and 7 bases from J, the junction kept 9 bases outside the gene matches. The CDR3 consists of 16 residues. The CDR3 protein is CASSLVAGGPGNEQFF. The CDR3, as DNA: TGCGCCAGCAGCCTGGTAGCGGGGGGGCCGGGGAATGAGCAGTTCTTC.

The chain couples TRBV7-9 to TRBJ2-7, with D possibly being TRBD1 (5 bases). With 4 bases removed from V and 5 bases from J, the gap between germline ends came to 9 bases. The CDR3 totals 12 residues. CDR1 is SEHNR, CDR2 FQNEAQ, per germline (reference sequence). The CDR3 loop reads CASSSQGHEQYF. In nucleotides, the CDR3 is TGTGCCAGCAGCTCCCAGGGCCACGAGCAGTACTTC.

A remark on this clone: Other DNA sequences in this sample translate to the same CDR3. V gene TRBV5-1 combines with J gene TRBJ2-3; 7 bases fit TRBD1. The CDR3 has 14 residues. Germline V gene lookup returns CDR1 SGHRS and CDR2 YFSETQ. The V segment lost 4 bases and the J segment 0 bases; nucleotides outside the gene matches: 2. CDR3 in amino acids: CASSLGQSTDTQYF. For the CDR3, the DNA is TGCGCCAGCAGCCTGGGACAGAGCACAGATACGCAGTATTTT.

The V gene is TRBV5-1, the J gene TRBJ2-5; D may be TRBD1 (5 bases). Per the germline V gene, CDR1 is SGHRS and CDR2 is YFSETQ. Trimming stripped 2 bases from V and 5 bases from J, with 10 bases between. The CDR3 consists of 13 residues. CDR3 sequence (DNA): TGCGCCAGCAGCTTTCAGGGTACGGAGACCCAGTACTTC. Amino acid sequence: CASSFQGTETQYF. The full variable domain, its missing parts supplied by reference TRBV5-1 and TRBJ2-5, is KAGVTQTPRYLIKTRGQQVTLSCSPISGHRSVSWYQQTPGQGLQFLFEYFSETQRNKGNFPGRFSGRQFSNSRSEMNVSTLELGDSALYLCASSFQGTETQYFGPGTRLLVL.